What follows are 9 T cell receptor beta chains derived from one specimen sequenced in a study of cytomegalovirus exposure and HLA in healthy donors (dated by TCRdb to the late 2010s). Library preparation was by the immunoSEQ multiplex PCR assay. For the multiplex PCR, a mixture combining 60 forward primers for TCR Vbeta segments and 13 reverse primers for TCR Jbeta segments was used. The immuneACCESS repertoire file appears here via TCRdb, limited to in-frame rearrangements. These files lack a portion of the clones; in checked studies, under half of the deficit traces to unresolved V genes, and the cause of the others is not known. In all, the sample holds about 140,000 clones, and about 84% of those were seen once. The top ten constitute about 2.2% of the sample. Sequencing was done on a sample of PBMCs. Every receptor here comes from a man aged 50-60 years in good health and CMV-seronegative.

V is TRBV27 and J is TRBJ1-6, with 10 nucleotides matching TRBD1. Germline loops: CDR1 MNHEY, CDR2 SMNVEV (reference sequence). The CDR3 spans 16 residues. J was trimmed by 6 bases and V by 3 bases; bases with no gene match: 5. The CDR3 DNA is TGTGCCAGCAGTTTCCGGACAGGGGGAGGTAATTCACCCCTCCACTTT. Its protein is CASSFRTGGGNSPLHF.

The V call is TRBV10-2, the J call TRBJ2-7, with D unclear. The CDR3 covers 13 residues. V was pared by 7 bases and J by 0 bases, with 10 bases between. Germline values: CDR1 WSHSY, CDR2 SAAADI. The CDR3 spells CASIGGSSYEQYF. The CDR3 DNA reads TGCGCCAGCATCGGCGGAAGCTCCTACGAGCAGTACTTC.

The J gene is TRBJ2-7, the V gene TRBV13; 9 bases line up with TRBD1. Unmatched junction bases numbered 5, after V lost 4 bases and J lost 4 bases. Germline CDR1 PRHDT, CDR2 FYEKMQ (reference sequence). This CDR3 is built from 14 residues. CDR3 protein: CASSSGTGLYEQYF. In DNA form, the CDR3 reads TGTGCCAGCAGCTCCGGGACAGGGTTGTACGAGCAGTACTTC.

The rearrangement joins TRBV6-4 to TRBJ2-1; tentative D call: TRBD2 (5 bases). The germline gives CDR1 MRHNA, CDR2 SNTAGT. Trimming removed 4 bases from V and 1 base from J, with 8 bases in between. The CDR3 has 14 residues. The CDR3 coding sequence is TGTGCCAGCAGTGCCGGGATGTCCTACAATGAGCAGTTCTTC. It specifies CASSAGMSYNEQFF.

The CDR3 nucleotides are TGTGCCAGCAGCTTATTCCCCGGGACAGATAATTCACCCCTCCACTTT. Its protein product is CASSLFPGTDNSPLHF. The gene calls are TRBV7-2 and TRBJ1-6; 7 bases line up with TRBD1. This CDR3 spans 16 amino acids. Germline lookup yields CDR1 SGHTA and CDR2 FQGNSA. J lost 5 bases, V lost 2 bases, and 6 bases had no gene match.

J is TRBJ1-3 and V is TRBV7-9; TRBD1 aligns across 9 bases. This CDR3 comprises 16 residues. Germline-derived CDR1 and CDR2 are SEHNR and FQNEAQ (reference sequence). V trimming: 5 bases; J trimming: 4 bases; junction bases outside the gene matches: 9. This chain's CDR3 is CASSPPGQGSGNTIYF. CDR3 in DNA: TGTGCCAGCAGCCCCCCGGGACAGGGATCAGGAAACACCATATATTTT. The complete variable domain, with remaining parts taken from reference TRBV7-9 and TRBJ1-3, reads DTGVSQNPRHKITKRGQNVTFRCDPISEHNRLYWYRQTLGQGPEFLTYFQNEAQLEKSRLLSDRFSAERPKGSFSTLEIQRTEQGDSAMYLCASSPPGQGSGNTIYFGEGSWLTVV.

The gene calls are TRBV9 and TRBJ2-1, with 7 bases fitting TRBD1. Germline trimming cut 2 bases from V and 0 bases from J; bases unmatched to any gene: 5. This CDR3 has 16 amino acids. Germline V lookup: CDR1 SGDLS, CDR2 YYNGEE. CDR3 coding DNA: TGTGCCAGCAGCGTTTTTACAGGGGACTCCTACAATGAGCAGTTCTTC. Its protein product is CASSVFTGDSYNEQFF.

The CDR3: CASSSPRSNYGYTF. DNA for the CDR3: TGTGCCAGCAGTTCCCCGAGGAGCAACTATGGCTACACCTTC. This sequence joins TRBV27 and TRBJ1-2; D unclear. The CDR3 loop spans 14 amino acids. Between the trimmed V and J ends, which lost 4 bases and 2 bases, there was a span of 11 bases. CDR1 and CDR2 from the germline V gene are MNHEY and SMNVEV (reference sequence).

The chain employs TRBV5-6 and TRBJ2-3; D is perhaps TRBD2 (6 bases). The germline gives CDR1 SGHDT, CDR2 YYEEEE. Deletions cut 3 bases from V and 2 bases from J, with 10 bases between. The CDR3 extends over 14 amino acids. This CDR3 reads CASSSTGVTDTQYF. CDR3 bases: TGTGCCAGCAGCTCCACGGGAGTCACAGATACGCAGTATTTT. The full variable domain, its missing parts supplied by reference TRBV5-6 and TRBJ2-3, is DAGVTQSPTHLIKTRGQQVTLRCSPKSGHDTVSWYQQALGQGPQFIFQYYEEEERQRGNFPDRFSGHQFPNYSSELNVNALLLGDSALYLCASSSTGVTDTQYFGPGTRLTVL.